Below are 10 T cell receptor beta chains sequenced from a single sample in a study of T cell repertoires in cytomegalovirus infection. Their target antigens are unknown. MiXCR, applied by TCRdb to the reads, yields one record per CDR3 protein. The sample records about 500,000 distinct CDR3 sequences, around 35% being singletons. Specimen: cultured PBMCs, collected from culture after CMV antigen stimulation. Every receptor here comes from a human donor in good health (CMV status not recorded). Some clones in this sample may be carry-over from other donors' samples.

The V gene is TRBV10-3, the J gene TRBJ1-5, with D possibly matching TRBD1 (5 bases). Trimming pared 6 bases from V and 3 bases from J, leaving 15 bases between. Germline V gene lookup returns CDR1 ENHRY and CDR2 SYGVKD. The CDR3 length is 15 residues. The CDR3: CAIREGPASNQPQHF. Written as DNA, the CDR3 is TGTGCCATCAGAGAGGGGCCTGCCTCCAATCAGCCCCAGCATTTT.

This clonotype was counted only a few times. The rearrangement links TRBV12-3 or TRBV12-4 to TRBJ1-1; 8 bases fit TRBD1. Trimming took 7 bases from V and 3 from J; bases not matched to a gene: 13. The CDR3 length is 16 residues. Here the CDR3 DNA reads TGTGCCAGCACTCTCGATCCTATGGGACAGGACACTGAAGCTTTCTTT. The encoded protein is CASTLDPMGQDTEAFF.

This clonotype was seen more than once but under ten times. The chain has TRBV7-9 and TRBJ2-6, with TRBD1 matching 7 bases. V gave up 3 bases and J gave up 0 bases; unmatched junction bases: 14. The CDR3 consists of 20 residues. Looked up from germline, CDR1 is SEHNR and CDR2 is FQNEAQ (reference sequence). The DNA of the CDR3 is TGTGCCAGCAGCTTGTTCGGTCCGGGGACAGCCAGCTCTGGGGCCAACGTCCTGACTTTC. Its protein product is CASSLFGPGTASSGANVLTF.

This clonotype is a singleton in its sample. The chain is built from TRBV19 and TRBJ1-2; 9 nucleotides match TRBD1. This CDR3 is built from 14 residues. CDR1 and CDR2 (germline): LNHDA, SQIVND (reference sequence). V lost 8 bases, J lost 2 bases, and 6 bases stayed unmatched. The CDR3 DNA reads TGTGCCAGTGTTCGGGACAGGGAGAACTATGGCTACACCTTC. This translates into CASVRDRENYGYTF.

The table lists this clonotype with a few counts. The chain links TRBV11-2 to TRBJ2-3; tentative D call: TRBD2 (6 bases). The CDR3 covers 16 residues. CDR1 and CDR2 from the germline V gene are SGHAT and FQNNGV. V was trimmed by 5 bases and J by 1 base, leaving 16 bases between them. Here the CDR3 reads CASSNRQASGTDTQYF. Here the CDR3 DNA reads TGTGCCAGCAGCAATCGGCAGGCTAGCGGCACAGATACGCAGTATTTT.

The J gene is TRBJ2-7, the V gene TRBV20-1; D is undetermined. The V gene's germline CDR1 is DFQATT and CDR2 SNEGSKA (reference sequence). This CDR3 region has 15 residues. V gave up 2 bases and J gave up 2 bases, with 16 bases separating them. The CDR3: CSARLGYRPTYEQYF. CDR3 sequence (DNA): TGCAGTGCTAGATTGGGTTATCGCCCAACCTACGAGCAGTACTTC.

CDR3 sequence: CASNLAGLSTDTQYF. CDR3 DNA: TGTGCCAGTAACTTAGCGGGGCTTAGCACAGATACGCAGTATTTT. J is TRBJ2-3 and V is TRBV19; TRBD2 matches at 8 bases. Germline CDR1 and CDR2: LNHDA and SQIVND (reference sequence). This CDR3 region has 15 residues. V shed 7 bases and J 0 bases; nucleotides not matched to a gene: 6. The variable domain in full, with the rest retrieved from reference TRBV19 and TRBJ2-3, is DGGITQSPKYLFRKEGQNVTLSCEQNLNHDAMYWYRQDPGQGLRLIYYSQIVNDFQKGDIAEGYSVSREKKESFPLTVTSAQKNPTAFYLCASNLAGLSTDTQYFGPGTRLTVL.

This clonotype showed up many times. V and J are TRBV7-2 and TRBJ1-1, with D unclear. The V end was cut by 3 bases, the J end by 4 bases, with 15 bases between. The CDR3 runs to 15 residues. Germline V CDR1 and CDR2: SGHTA, FQGNSA. This chain's CDR3 is CASSLIMVGSTEAFF. The DNA for the CDR3 is TGTGCCAGCAGCTTGATTATGGTAGGGAGCACTGAAGCTTTCTTT.

This clonotype was observed many times. The chain carries TRBV7-2 and TRBJ2-7; D possibly uses TRBD1 or TRBD2 (5 bases each). The V and J ends lost 3 bases and 1 base respectively, with 19 bases between them. The CDR3 sequence is 17 residues long. The germline gives CDR1 SGHTA, CDR2 FQGNSA. This CDR3 is CASSLASGPLLSYEQYV. The DNA of the CDR3 is TGTGCCAGCAGCTTGGCGTCGGGACCGCTTTTATCCTACGAGCAGTACGTC.

The rearrangement links TRBV4-1 to TRBJ2-1; D might be TRBD2 (6 bases). The CDR3 consists of 13 residues. Trimming cost V 4 bases and J 12 bases, with 16 bases left between them. Germline lookup yields CDR1 MGHRA and CDR2 YSYEKL. The CDR3 nucleotides read TGCGCCAGCAGCCCACCGGGACTGCCGTGGCAGTTCTTC. As protein: CASSPPGLPWQFF.